These 16 T cell receptor beta chains share one sample of origin, sequenced in a study of shared T cell receptors in the human thymus. TCRdb's copy holds only in-frame clones and misses some; the assay was immunoSEQ multiplex PCR. The sample shows 650,000 to 950,000 clones, 75% to 90% of them seen only once. The same data also went into a second study, on human thymus T cells.

The sample comprised thymocytes. All receptors derive from a girl under three years old with a congenital heart defect.

V and J are TRBV27 and TRBJ2-3; D possibly corresponds to TRBD2 (5 bases). Per germline, CDR1 MNHEY and CDR2 SMNVEV (reference sequence). V shed 2 bases and J shed 2 bases, with 14 bases lying between them. The CDR3 runs to 16 residues. The CDR3 protein is CASSLGGYTNTDTQYF. The CDR3 nucleotides read TGTGCCAGCAGTTTAGGCGGGTATACGAACACAGATACGCAGTATTTT.

This chain connects TRBV14 to TRBJ2-2; 7 nucleotides line up with TRBD1. V trimming: 3 bases; J trimming: 2 bases; junction bases outside the gene matches: 6. This CDR3 is 16 amino acids long. Germline V gives CDR1 SGHDN, CDR2 FVKESK. The CDR3 DNA reads TGTGCCAGCAGCCACCTCCGGGACAGAAACACCGGGGAGCTGTTTTTT. It is translated as CASSHLRDRNTGELFF.

V is TRBV4-1 and J is TRBJ1-1; 8 bases are a match to TRBD1. Trimming at V came to 0 bases and at J to 3 bases, leaving 9 bases not matched to a gene. Germline lookup yields CDR1 MGHRA and CDR2 YSYEKL. CDR3 size: 17 residues. The CDR3 reads CASSQETGDPWDTEAFF. The CDR3 nucleotides are TGCGCCAGCAGCCAAGAGACAGGGGATCCCTGGGACACTGAAGCTTTCTTT.

The chain is built from TRBV4-2 and TRBJ1-1; 7 bases are a match to TRBD1. The V gene end was trimmed by 1 base and the J gene end by 6 bases; junction bases not matched to a gene: 14. This CDR3 region has 17 residues. The V gene's germline CDR1 is LGHNA and CDR2 YNFKEQ. CDR3 protein: CASSQVRQGVISPEAFF. The CDR3 coding sequence is TGTGCCAGCAGCCAAGTTCGGCAGGGGGTAATCTCCCCTGAAGCTTTCTTT.

The gene calls are TRBV10-3 and TRBJ2-5; D might be TRBD2 (6 bases). V was cut by 4 bases and J by 5 bases, with 11 bases left in between. The CDR3 runs 13 residues. Germline V gives CDR1 ENHRY, CDR2 SYGVKD. This CDR3 reads CAISGGRGETQYF. CDR3 sequence (DNA): TGTGCCATCAGTGGGGGCCGGGGGGAGACCCAGTACTTC.

This chain joins TRBV29-1 and TRBJ2-1, with 12 bases that match TRBD2. This CDR3 comprises 13 residues. Per germline, CDR1 SQVTM and CDR2 ANQGSEA. J was trimmed by 8 bases and V by 6 bases; bases with no gene match: 5. This CDR3 reads CSVQTSGGDEQFF. In DNA, the CDR3 is TGCAGCGTCCAGACTAGCGGGGGCGATGAGCAGTTCTTC.

This sequence joins TRBV5-1 and TRBJ2-5; 7 bases agree with TRBD2. CDR1 and CDR2 (germline): SGHRS, YFSETQ. The CDR3 is 15 amino acids. V trimming: 1 base; J trimming: 2 bases; junction bases outside the gene matches: 5. CDR3 in DNA: TGCGCCAGCAGCTTGTTGGGGGGGGTGCAAGAGACCCAGTACTTC. Amino acids: CASSLLGGVQETQYF.

The CDR3 DNA reads TGTGCCACCATGGACAGTCCAACAAGCAACTACGAGCAGTACTTC. It codes for CATMDSPTSNYEQYF. This chain links TRBV6-5 with TRBJ2-7; tentatively, D is TRBD1 (6 bases). This CDR3 has 15 amino acids. V lost 10 bases, J lost 3 bases, and 22 bases lay in between. Germline V gene sequence: CDR1 MNHEY, CDR2 SVGAGI.

J is TRBJ1-4 and V is TRBV25-1; TRBD1 aligns across 8 bases. V lost 4 bases, J lost 6 bases, and 7 bases stayed unmatched. The CDR3 length is 15 residues. Germline assignment: CDR1 MGHDK and CDR2 SYGVNS. In nucleotides, the CDR3 is TGTGCCAGCAGTGTGCCAGGGGGCGTAGATGAAAAACTGTTTTTT. Encoded protein: CASSVPGGVDEKLFF.

The chain recombines TRBV4-1 with TRBJ1-5; 7 positions agree with TRBD1. Germline V lookup: CDR1 MGHRA, CDR2 YSYEKL. The CDR3 contains 15 residues. V was pared by 0 bases and J by 7 bases, with 6 bases of the junction left unmatched. CDR3 coding DNA: TGCGCCAGCAGCCAAGATCAACAGGGGTGGCAGCCCCAGCATTTT. Its protein product is CASSQDQQGWQPQHF.

This sequence joins TRBV5-1 and TRBJ2-3; the D gene is possibly TRBD1 (7 bases). In germline, CDR1 is SGHRS, CDR2 YFSETQ. The germline V and J ends were trimmed by 2 bases and 2 bases, with 12 bases remaining between them. The CDR3 is 15 amino acids. DNA of the CDR3: TGCGCCAGCAGCTTACGCAGGGGGGTCACAGATACGCAGTATTTT. Amino acids: CASSLRRGVTDTQYF.

The chain couples TRBV28 to TRBJ2-5; TRBD1 is a possible D gene (5 bases). The J call is in doubt because the DNA end fits TRBJ2-7 better. CDR1 is MDHEN, CDR2 SYDVKM, per germline. The CDR3 is made up of 14 amino acids. The CDR3 nucleotides are TGTGCCAGCAGTTTCCCCGAAGACAGCTACGAGCAGTACTTC. Residues: CASSFPEDSYEQYF.

V usage is TRBV29-1 and J usage is TRBJ1-2; 9 bases map to TRBD1. The V and J ends lost 6 bases and 4 bases, in that order; junction bases with no gene match: 6. Germline lookup yields CDR1 SQVTM and CDR2 ANQGSEA. The length of the CDR3 is 13 residues. This chain's CDR3 is CSVPGQGPYGYTF. The CDR3 region has the DNA TGCAGCGTCCCCGGACAGGGGCCCTATGGCTACACCTTC.

This clone was detected only a few times. The V and J genes are TRBV29-1 and TRBJ1-1, with 11 bases fitting TRBD1. J lost 7 bases, V lost 7 bases, and 8 bases had no gene match. This CDR3 spans 13 amino acids. CDR1 and CDR2 (germline): SQVTM, ANQGSEA. CDR3 in DNA: TGCAGCGCTGGACAGGGGGCCCTTTTTGAAGCTTTCTTT. This encodes CSAGQGALFEAFF.

The genes are TRBV12-5 and TRBJ1-1, with 7 positions matching TRBD1. J was trimmed by 4 bases and V by 6 bases; bases with no gene match: 5. The CDR3 has 13 amino acids. In germline, CDR1 is LGHNT, CDR2 FRNRAP. CDR3 region: CASGPDRATEAFF. For the CDR3, the DNA is TGTGCTAGTGGCCCCGACAGGGCCACTGAAGCTTTCTTT.

The rearrangement links TRBV7-9 to TRBJ1-1; the match to TRBD1 covers 7 bases. Germline values: CDR1 SEHNR, CDR2 FQNEAQ (reference sequence). The CDR3 extends over 13 amino acids. Trimming took 9 bases from V and 3 from J; bases not matched to a gene: 7. In nucleotides, the CDR3 is TGTGCCAGTGGTTTAACAGGGGACACTGAAGCTTTCTTT. It encodes CASGLTGDTEAFF.